This is a list of T cell receptor beta chains from one sample in a study of blood T cell repertoires in COVID-19. TCRdb's copy holds only in-frame clones and misses some; the assay was immunoSEQ multiplex PCR. The top ten clones hold about 4.2% of a sample with 80,000 to 95,000 clones, less than 80% of them seen once. Sequencing input: peripheral blood. These receptor sequences come from a woman aged 50 to 60 with acute or convalescent COVID-19. Both conserved end residues are part of each CDR3. Fields, in order: D gene, V gene, J gene, clone size, CDR3 protein, CDR3 DNA. D genes are given only for firm matches. Only part of the rows carry a size: once, few, many, or a class if the clone is expanded.

TRBD1	TRBV4-3	TRBJ1-1	once	CASSATTGGTEAFF	TGCGCCAGCAGCGCCACTACAGGGGGCACTGAAGCTTTCTTT
TRBD1	TRBV4-3	TRBJ1-4	NA	CASSSGTGSGEKLFF	TGCGCCAGCAGCTCGGGGACAGGGAGCGGGGAAAAACTGTTTTTT
NA	TRBV5-1	TRBJ1-4	NA	CASSFGRSDEKLFF	TGCGCCAGCAGCTTCGGCAGGTCGGATGAAAAACTGTTTTTT
NA	TRBV24-1	TRBJ1-3	NA	CATSDSSVSSGNTIYF	TGTGCCACCAGTGATTCGTCAGTAAGCTCTGGAAACACCATATATTTT
TRBD1	TRBV14	TRBJ2-2	NA	CASSRGRGTGELFF	TGTGCCAGCAGCCGGGGCAGGGGGACCGGGGAGCTGTTTTTT
NA	TRBV19	TRBJ1-3	few	CASSIGRDTTGNTIYF	TGTGCCAGTAGTATAGGCAGGGATACGACTGGAAACACCATATATTTT
NA	TRBV5-1	TRBJ1-3	NA	CASSPGSGGNTIYF	TGCGCCAGCAGCCCGGGGTCAGGTGGAAACACCATATATTTT
NA	TRBV7-2	TRBJ1-4	NA	CASSFRSGREKLFF	TGTGCCAGCAGCTTTAGGTCAGGGCGTGAAAAACTGTTTTTT
TRBD1	TRBV28	TRBJ1-5	few	CASSRRQGRSNQPQHF	TGTGCCAGCAGTCGCCGACAGGGACGAAGCAATCAGCCCCAGCATTTT
TRBD2	TRBV20-1	TRBJ2-3	NA	CSASPTSGSTDTQYF	TGCAGTGCTAGTCCGACTAGCGGGAGCACAGATACGCAGTATTTT
NA	TRBV9	TRBJ1-6	few	CASSVRQDNSPLHF	TGTGCCAGCAGCGTAAGACAGGATAATTCACCCCTCCACTTT
NA	TRBV3-1/TRBV3-2	TRBJ1-2	many	CASSQVRGYSPHGYTF	TGTGCCAGCAGCCAAGTTAGAGGGTATAGCCCTCATGGCTACACCTTC
NA	TRBV2	TRBJ1-4	NA	CASSREGNEKLFF	TGTGCCAGCAGTAGGGAGGGGAATGAAAAACTGTTTTTT
TRBD2	TRBV5-1	TRBJ2-7	few	CASSLAPISGGFHEQYF	TGCGCCAGCAGCTTGGCCCCCATTAGCGGGGGATTCCACGAGCAGTACTTC
TRBD1	TRBV2	TRBJ1-6	NA	CASSVGRQGDGSPLHF	TGTGCCAGCAGTGTAGGGAGACAGGGGGATGGCTCACCCCTCCACTTT